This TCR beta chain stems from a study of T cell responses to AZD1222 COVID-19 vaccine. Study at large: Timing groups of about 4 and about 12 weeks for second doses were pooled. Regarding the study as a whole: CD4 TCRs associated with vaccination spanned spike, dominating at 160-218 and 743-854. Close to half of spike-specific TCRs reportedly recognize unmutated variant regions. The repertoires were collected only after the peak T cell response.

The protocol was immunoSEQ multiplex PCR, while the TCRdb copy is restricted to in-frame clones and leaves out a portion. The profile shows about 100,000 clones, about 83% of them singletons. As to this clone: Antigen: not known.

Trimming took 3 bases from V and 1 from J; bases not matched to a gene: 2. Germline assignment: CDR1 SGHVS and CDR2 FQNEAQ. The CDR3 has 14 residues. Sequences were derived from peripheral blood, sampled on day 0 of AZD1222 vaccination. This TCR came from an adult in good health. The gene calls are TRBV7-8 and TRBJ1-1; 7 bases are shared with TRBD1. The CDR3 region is CASSFGDRNTEAFF. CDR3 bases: TGTGCCAGCAGCTTCGGGGACAGGAACACTGAAGCTTTCTTT.